This T cell receptor beta chain is drawn from a study of blood T cell repertoires in COVID-19. Study as a whole: Whether acute or convalescent, the COVID-19 samples came from the United States, Italy and Spain. PBMCs, B-cell-depleted T cells, or T cells were the source of the cDNA or gDNA that made up the material.

In the original processing: Quantification of nucleated cells was approximated via reference gene primer amplification. Method: immunoSEQ multiplex PCR; TCRdb's copy keeps in-frame clones and lacks some. That table gives V, J and clone size, and the DNA gave D and trimming. This table has about 210,000 clones, 70% to 90% appearing once. The length of the CDR3 is 14 residues. J lost 8 bases, V lost 4 bases, and 7 bases had no gene match. Germline V gene sequence: CDR1 SGHRS, CDR2 YFSETQ. The sample holds a few counts of this clone. This chain joins TRBV5-1 and TRBJ1-4, with 8 bases aligning to TRBD1. The TCR originated in a woman between 50 and 59 years old with active or convalescent COVID-19. The sample consisted of peripheral blood. CDR3 sequence: CASSRQGLSEKLFF. The CDR3 DNA reads as TGCGCCAGCAGCCGACAGGGGCTGAGCGAAAAACTGTTTTTT.